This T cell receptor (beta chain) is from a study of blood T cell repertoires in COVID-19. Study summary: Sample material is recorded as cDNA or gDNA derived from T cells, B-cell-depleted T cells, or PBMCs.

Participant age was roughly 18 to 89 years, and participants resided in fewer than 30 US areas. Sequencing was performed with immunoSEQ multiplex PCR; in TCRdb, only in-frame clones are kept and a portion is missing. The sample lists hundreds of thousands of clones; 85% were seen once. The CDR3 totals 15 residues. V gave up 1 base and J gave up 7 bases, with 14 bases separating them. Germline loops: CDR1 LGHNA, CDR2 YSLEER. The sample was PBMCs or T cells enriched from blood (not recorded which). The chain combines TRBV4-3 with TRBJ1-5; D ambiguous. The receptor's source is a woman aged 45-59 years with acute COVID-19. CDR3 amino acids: CASSQGYSGKQPQHF. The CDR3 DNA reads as TGCGCCAGCAGCCAAGGGTATTCGGGAAAACAGCCCCAGCATTTT.